The rows below give T cell receptor beta chains drawn from one sample of a study of cytomegalovirus exposure and HLA in healthy donors. Method: immunoSEQ multiplex PCR; TCRdb's copy keeps in-frame clones and lacks some. This sample yields around 190,000 clones, of which around 87% are seen a single time; approximately 1.7% belongs to the top ten. The sequenced sample was PBMCs. These receptor sequences come from a woman aged 18-29 years in good health and CMV-seronegative. The CDR3 runs from the conserved cysteine through the conserved F or W. The order of the fields is D gene, J gene, V gene, clone size, CDR3 protein, CDR3 DNA. A D gene is named only where the DNA matches it firmly. Some rows mark clone size as missing; the rest say once, few, many or name a class of expanded clone.

d_gene: -
j_gene: TRBJ1-6
v_gene: TRBV7-9
abundance: -
CDR3aa: CASSSGQGDSPLHF
CDR3nt: TGTGCCAGCAGCTCTGGCCAAGGGGATTCACCCCTCCACTTT

d_gene: -
j_gene: TRBJ2-2
v_gene: TRBV25-1
abundance: -
CDR3aa: CASSELGRENTGELFF
CDR3nt: TGTGCCAGCAGTGAATTAGGGCGGGAGAACACCGGGGAGCTGTTTTTT

d_gene: -
j_gene: TRBJ2-3
v_gene: TRBV7-9
abundance: once
CDR3aa: CASSLIAASTDTQYF
CDR3nt: TGTGCCAGCAGCTTAATAGCGGCTAGCACAGATACGCAGTATTTT

d_gene: TRBD1
j_gene: TRBJ2-1
v_gene: TRBV28
abundance: -
CDR3aa: CASSRGDRGHYNEQFF
CDR3nt: TGTGCCAGCAGTCGGGGTGACAGGGGGCATTACAATGAGCAGTTCTTC

d_gene: TRBD2
j_gene: TRBJ2-7
v_gene: TRBV5-8
abundance: -
CDR3aa: CASSLETGTRGYEQYF
CDR3nt: TGTGCCAGCAGCTTGGAAACCGGGACTAGGGGGTACGAGCAGTACTTC

d_gene: -
j_gene: TRBJ1-1
v_gene: TRBV7-9
abundance: -
CDR3aa: CASSLGYKNTEAFF
CDR3nt: TGTGCCAGCAGCTTAGGGTACAAGAACACTGAAGCTTTCTTT

d_gene: -
j_gene: TRBJ1-2
v_gene: TRBV19
abundance: -
CDR3aa: CASSARGALANYGYTF
CDR3nt: TGTGCCAGTAGTGCCCGGGGGGCGTTAGCTAACTATGGCTACACCTTC

d_gene: TRBD1
j_gene: TRBJ2-1
v_gene: TRBV18
abundance: -
CDR3aa: CASSPPSGQGYNEQFF
CDR3nt: TGTGCCAGCTCACCACCATCCGGACAGGGCTACAATGAGCAGTTCTTC

d_gene: TRBD2
j_gene: TRBJ2-1
v_gene: TRBV4-3
abundance: -
CDR3aa: CASGTSGSEYNEQFF
CDR3nt: TGCGCCAGCGGAACTAGCGGGAGCGAATACAATGAGCAGTTCTTC

d_gene: -
j_gene: TRBJ2-7
v_gene: TRBV11-2
abundance: -
CDR3aa: CASSLAPIYEQYF
CDR3nt: TGTGCCAGCAGCTTAGCCCCCATTTACGAGCAGTACTTC

d_gene: TRBD1
j_gene: TRBJ2-1
v_gene: TRBV6-5
abundance: -
CDR3aa: CASSMTPGQGYEQFF
CDR3nt: TGTGCCAGCAGTATGACACCGGGACAGGGCTATGAGCAGTTCTTC

d_gene: -
j_gene: TRBJ1-2
v_gene: TRBV19
abundance: -
CDR3aa: CASSMGATSNYGYTF
CDR3nt: TGTGCCAGTAGTATGGGGGCTACCTCTAACTATGGCTACACCTTC

d_gene: TRBD1
j_gene: TRBJ1-5
v_gene: TRBV10-3
abundance: -
CDR3aa: CAISDPGTGYSQPQHF
CDR3nt: TGTGCCATCAGTGATCCCGGGACAGGGTACAGTCAGCCCCAGCATTTT

d_gene: -
j_gene: TRBJ1-6
v_gene: TRBV5-1
abundance: few
CDR3aa: CASSLSLLGQNSPLHF
CDR3nt: TGCGCCAGCAGCTTAAGCTTGTTGGGGCAGAATTCACCCCTCCACTTT

d_gene: TRBD2
j_gene: TRBJ2-1
v_gene: TRBV11-3
abundance: -
CDR3aa: CASSLEGAGGNNEQFF
CDR3nt: TGTGCCAGCAGCTTAGAGGGAGCGGGAGGGAACAATGAGCAGTTCTTC

d_gene: -
j_gene: TRBJ2-3
v_gene: TRBV18
abundance: -
CDR3aa: CASSPEPGTDTQYF
CDR3nt: TGTGCCAGCTCACCGGAGCCCGGGACAGATACGCAGTATTTT

d_gene: -
j_gene: TRBJ1-1
v_gene: TRBV5-4
abundance: once
CDR3aa: CASSKDQGGEAFF
CDR3nt: TGTGCCAGCAGCAAGGACCAAGGGGGTGAAGCTTTCTTT

d_gene: -
j_gene: TRBJ1-3
v_gene: TRBV9
abundance: -
CDR3aa: CASSPPGGSGNTIYF
CDR3nt: TGTGCCAGCAGCCCCCCGGGGGGGAGTGGAAACACCATATATTTT

d_gene: TRBD2
j_gene: TRBJ2-1
v_gene: TRBV25-1
abundance: few
CDR3aa: CASSESGSVSYNEQFF
CDR3nt: TGTGCCAGCAGTGAGAGCGGGAGCGTATCCTACAATGAGCAGTTCTTC

d_gene: TRBD2
j_gene: TRBJ2-1
v_gene: TRBV28
abundance: -
CDR3aa: CASSSWGTSGGRYNEQFF
CDR3nt: TGTGCCAGCAGTTCCTGGGGAACTAGCGGGGGAAGATACAATGAGCAGTTCTTC

d_gene: -
j_gene: TRBJ2-1
v_gene: TRBV19
abundance: -
CDR3aa: CASQDGTDRYNEQFF
CDR3nt: TGTGCCAGTCAGGATGGTACAGATCGATACAATGAGCAGTTCTTC

d_gene: -
j_gene: TRBJ2-1
v_gene: TRBV6-1
abundance: -
CDR3aa: CASSLTVSYNEQFF
CDR3nt: TGTGCCAGCAGTCTGACAGTCTCCTACAATGAGCAGTTCTTC

d_gene: TRBD1
j_gene: TRBJ1-1
v_gene: TRBV6-5
abundance: -
CDR3aa: CASSYLTGQGETEAFF
CDR3nt: TGTGCCAGCAGTTACTTAACTGGCCAGGGGGAAACTGAAGCTTTCTTT

d_gene: -
j_gene: TRBJ1-1
v_gene: TRBV7-8
abundance: -
CDR3aa: CASSFSGDTEAFF
CDR3nt: TGTGCCAGCAGCTTCTCCGGGGACACTGAAGCTTTCTTT

d_gene: TRBD2
j_gene: TRBJ2-5
v_gene: TRBV15
abundance: once
CDR3aa: CATSWEGRGETQYF
CDR3nt: TGTGCCACCAGCTGGGAGGGCCGGGGGGAGACCCAGTACTTC

d_gene: -
j_gene: TRBJ2-1
v_gene: TRBV4-2
abundance: -
CDR3aa: CASSQGFAPGDNEQFF
CDR3nt: TGTGCCAGCAGCCAGGGTTTTGCCCCGGGGGACAATGAGCAGTTCTTC

d_gene: TRBD1
j_gene: TRBJ2-3
v_gene: TRBV6-5
abundance: -
CDR3aa: CASSYSGQGRDTQYF
CDR3nt: TGTGCCAGCAGTTACTCCGGACAGGGTAGGGATACGCAGTATTTT

d_gene: TRBD2
j_gene: TRBJ2-1
v_gene: TRBV4-2
abundance: -
CDR3aa: CASSQGASGGAYNEQFF
CDR3nt: TGTGCCAGCAGCCAAGGGGCTAGCGGGGGGGCTTACAATGAGCAGTTCTTC

d_gene: TRBD1
j_gene: TRBJ2-7
v_gene: TRBV7-9
abundance: -
CDR3aa: CASSFSTGADEQYF
CDR3nt: TGTGCCAGCAGCTTTAGTACAGGGGCGGACGAGCAGTACTTC

d_gene: -
j_gene: TRBJ1-6
v_gene: TRBV7-9
abundance: -
CDR3aa: CASSTTGRDSPLHF
CDR3nt: TGTGCCAGCAGCACCACCGGGCGGGATTCACCCCTCCACTTT

d_gene: -
j_gene: TRBJ1-3
v_gene: TRBV2
abundance: -
CDR3aa: CASKTPSSGNTIYF
CDR3nt: TGTGCCAGCAAGACTCCTTCCTCTGGAAACACCATATATTTT

d_gene: TRBD1
j_gene: TRBJ2-3
v_gene: TRBV6-5
abundance: -
CDR3aa: CASSRGQGAVDTQYF
CDR3nt: TGTGCCAGCAGCAGAGGGCAGGGGGCAGTAGATACGCAGTATTTT